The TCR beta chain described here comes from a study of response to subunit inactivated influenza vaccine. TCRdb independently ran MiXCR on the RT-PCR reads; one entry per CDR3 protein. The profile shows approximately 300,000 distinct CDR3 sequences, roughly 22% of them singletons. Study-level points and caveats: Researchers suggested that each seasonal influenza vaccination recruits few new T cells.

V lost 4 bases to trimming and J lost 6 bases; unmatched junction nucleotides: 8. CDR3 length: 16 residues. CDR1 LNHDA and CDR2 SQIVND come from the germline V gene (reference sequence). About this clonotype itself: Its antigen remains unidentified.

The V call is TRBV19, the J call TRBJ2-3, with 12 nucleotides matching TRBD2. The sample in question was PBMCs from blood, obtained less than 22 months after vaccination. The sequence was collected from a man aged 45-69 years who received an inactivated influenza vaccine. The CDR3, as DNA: TGTGCCAGTAGTACCCACCTAGCGGGAGGGGCCGATACGCAGTATTTT. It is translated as CASSTHLAGGADTQYF.